This record covers a single TCR beta chain. The repertoire was sequenced with immunoSEQ multiplex PCR; TCRdb's copy has only in-frame clones and lacks some. This sample has approximately 54,000 clones, with roughly nine tenths found just once. The source of the sample is a study of OX40 agonist ivuxolimab in advanced cancers. The trim removed 3 bases at V and 5 bases at J, leaving 6 bases unmatched. This CDR3 contains 15 residues. Per germline, CDR1 SGHTA and CDR2 FQGNSA. Here the sequenced sample was CD4+ or CD8+ T cells sorted from blood, taken in a trial of the OX40 agonist ivuxolimab. J is TRBJ1-4 and V is TRBV7-2; 7 bases are shared with TRBD1. The sequence was collected from an adult with an advanced solid tumor such as melanoma, head and neck, liver or kidney cancer. CDR3 sequence reads: CASSFRTGANEKLFF. The CDR3 nucleotides are TGTGCCAGCAGCTTTCGGACAGGTGCGAATGAAAAACTGTTTTTT.